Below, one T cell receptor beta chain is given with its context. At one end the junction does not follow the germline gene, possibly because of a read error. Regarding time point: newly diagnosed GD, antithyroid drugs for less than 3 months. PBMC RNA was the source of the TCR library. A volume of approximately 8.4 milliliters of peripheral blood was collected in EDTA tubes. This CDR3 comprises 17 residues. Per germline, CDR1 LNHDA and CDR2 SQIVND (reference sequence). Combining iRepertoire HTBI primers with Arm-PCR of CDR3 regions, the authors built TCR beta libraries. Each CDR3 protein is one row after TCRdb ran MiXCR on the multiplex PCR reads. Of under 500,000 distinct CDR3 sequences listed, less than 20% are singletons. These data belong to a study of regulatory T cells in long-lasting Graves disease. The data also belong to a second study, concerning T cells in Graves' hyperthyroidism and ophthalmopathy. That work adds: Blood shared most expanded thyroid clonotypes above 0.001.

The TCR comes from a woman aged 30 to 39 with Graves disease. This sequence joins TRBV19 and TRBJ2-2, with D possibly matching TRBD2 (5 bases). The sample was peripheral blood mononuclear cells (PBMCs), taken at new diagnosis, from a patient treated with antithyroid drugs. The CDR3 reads CASSMDAVGLRAGELFF. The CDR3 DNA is TGTGCCAGTAGTATGGATGCGGTGGGGTTACGGGCCGGGGAGCTGTTCTTT.